This T cell receptor (beta chain) is from a study of blood T cells in healthy people across ages. This clonotype was observed a few times. From germline, CDR1 is MNHNY and CDR2 SVGAGI (reference sequence). Trimming pared 0 bases from V and 3 bases from J, leaving 5 bases between. This CDR3 is built from 13 residues. Combining a sample-barcoded 5' primer with a J-beta primer mix, a second PCR ran for 7 to 11 cycles. From the 5' RACE reads, TCRdb called clonotypes with MiXCR, one entry per CDR3 protein. Among about 1.5 million distinct CDR3 sequences, 35% to 45% were seen once, and the ten largest hold about 3.8%.

The specimen was blood. The V and J genes are TRBV6-6 and TRBJ1-1; D not certain. The TCR comes from a woman younger than 30 in good health. The chain's CDR3 is CASSYSLYTEAFF. In nucleotides, the CDR3 is TGTGCCAGCAGTTACTCGTTATACACTGAAGCTTTCTTT.